These T cell receptor beta chains were read from a single sample in a study of blood T cell repertoires in COVID-19. The method was immunoSEQ multiplex PCR; TCRdb's version includes in-frame clones alone and lacks a portion of them. The top ten clones hold around 2.5% of a sample with some 240,000 clones, around 85% of them seen once. Sequenced input: peripheral blood. All receptors derive from a woman aged 70-85 years with COVID-19, enrolled during active disease. The CDR3 runs from the conserved cysteine through the conserved F or W. D genes are given only for firm matches.

d_call	j_call	v_call	cdr3_nt	cdr3_aa
TRBD2	TRBJ2-1	TRBV19	TGTGCCAGTAACAAAGGGGGACTAGTTTCGTCCAATGAGCAGTTCTTC	CASNKGGLVSSNEQFF
TRBD2	TRBJ2-3	TRBV7-8	TGTGCCAGCAGCTTACTTGGACTAGCGGGTTACACAGATACGCAGTATTTT	CASSLLGLAGYTDTQYF
NA	TRBJ1-6	TRBV7-2	TGTGCCAGCAGCCCTTCCAATTCACCCCTCCACTTT	CASSPSNSPLHF
NA	TRBJ1-3	TRBV3-1/TRBV3-2	TGTGCCAGCAGCCAAGGCTCAGGGGCCGGAAACACCATATATTTT	CASSQGSGAGNTIYF
NA	TRBJ1-2	TRBV7-5	TGTGCCAGAAGCGTACGGGACTTAGGACAGGGTAAACTCTATGGCTACACCTTC	CARSVRDLGQGKLYGYTF
NA	TRBJ2-2	TRBV5-1	TGCGCCAGCAGTGAGACGGAGGACACCGGGGAGCTGTTTTTT	CASSETEDTGELFF
NA	TRBJ1-2	TRBV7-2	TGTGCCAGCAGCTTAGCCTCTACTTTCGCCTACACCTTC	CASSLASTFAYTF
TRBD2	TRBJ2-1	TRBV9	TGTGCCAGCGGCTTAACGGGAGGGCCGTACAATGAGCAGTTCTTC	CASGLTGGPYNEQFF
TRBD1	TRBJ1-2	TRBV4-1	TGCGCCAGCAGCCAAGGGGGACAGGGGGCCGGCGGCTACACCTTC	CASSQGGQGAGGYTF
TRBD2	TRBJ2-1	TRBV27	TGTGCCAGCAGTCACGGACTAGCGGTTAGGGGGTACAATGAGCAGTTCTTC	CASSHGLAVRGYNEQFF
NA	TRBJ2-5	TRBV5-4	TGTGCCAGCAGCTTGGTACAGACCCAAGAGACCCAGTACTTC	CASSLVQTQETQYF